Shown below are 13 T cell receptor beta chains from a single sample sequenced in a study of CD8 T cells in Susac syndrome (dated by TCRdb to between 2017 and 2020). Library preparation used the immunoSEQ multiplex PCR assay. RNA was extracted using the RNeasy kit, and roughly 0.5 to 1 microgram was reverse transcribed with random hexamers. The public reads were reanalyzed by TCRdb: fastp trimming at Q25, MiXCR alignment, in-frame beta chains only. Identical CDR3 proteins give one entry, which carries the most common genes and DNA. This sample gives about 110,000 distinct CDR3 sequences in total; approximately 93% of them show up just once. 0.41% of the sample is taken by the ten largest. Sequencing was carried out using CD8+ T cells from PBMCs. The source is a human donor with Susac syndrome.

The rearrangement joins TRBV11-2 to TRBJ2-1; D could derive from TRBD1 or TRBD2 (5 bases each). The V end was cut by 2 bases, the J end by 2 bases, with 10 bases between. The CDR3 spans 15 residues. The V gene's germline CDR1 is SGHAT and CDR2 FQNNGV. The CDR3 bases are TGTGCCAGCAGCTTACTGAAGGGACCCTACAATGAGCAGTTCTTC. Its translation is CASSLLKGPYNEQFF.

V is TRBV27 and J is TRBJ1-1; D uncertain. Germline V gene sequence: CDR1 MNHEY, CDR2 SMNVEV (reference sequence). V gave up 5 bases and J gave up 5 bases, with 12 bases separating them. This CDR3 has 13 residues. The CDR3 DNA is TGTGCCAGCAGTCATGGGGTGAGGACTGAAGCTTTCTTT. Translating it yields CASSHGVRTEAFF.

In DNA, the CDR3 is TGCGCCAGCAGCGCTGACAGTTGGTCGAGTTACGAGCAGTACTTC. Encoded protein: CASSADSWSSYEQYF. The chain has TRBV5-1 and TRBJ2-7, with D possibly TRBD1 on 5 matching bases. Germline V gives CDR1 SGHRS, CDR2 YFSETQ. V was cut by 4 bases and J by 4 bases, with 18 bases left in between. This CDR3 contains 15 residues.

The chain recombines TRBV18 with TRBJ1-2, with D hard to call. Trimming shortened V by 3 bases and J by 2 bases, and 7 bases separated the two germline ends. CDR1 and CDR2 from the germline V gene are KGHSH and LQKENI. The CDR3 consists of 13 residues. Written as DNA, the CDR3 is TGTGCCAGCTCACCGGCAACCAACTATGGCTACACCTTC. Its protein product is CASSPATNYGYTF.

The chain couples TRBV7-2 to TRBJ2-3, with 7 bases identical to TRBD2. V trimming: 2 bases; J trimming: 5 bases; junction bases outside the gene matches: 7. CDR3 length: 15 residues. Germline-derived CDR1 and CDR2 are SGHTA and FQGNSA. CDR3 bases: TGTGCCAGCAGCTTAACCAGCGGGGTTGGAGATACGCAGTATTTT. This codes for CASSLTSGVGDTQYF. The variable domain in full, with the rest retrieved from reference TRBV7-2 and TRBJ2-3, is GAGVSQSPSNKVTEKGKDVELRCDPISGHTALYWYRQSLGQGLEFLIYFQGNSAPDKSGLPSDRFSAERTGGSVSTLTIQRTQQEDSAVYLCASSLTSGVGDTQYFGPGTRLTVL.

The V call is TRBV7-9, the J call TRBJ2-5; a weak D match, TRBD2 (5 bases). The CDR3 is made up of 14 amino acids. V shed 4 bases and J shed 4 bases, with 13 bases lying between them. Germline V gene data show CDR1 as SEHNR and CDR2 as FQNEAQ (reference sequence). As DNA, the CDR3 is TGTGCCAGCAGCTCGCTGGGAGAAGTAGAGACCCAGTACTTC. Protein sequence: CASSSLGEVETQYF.

This sequence joins TRBV20-1 and TRBJ2-4; possibly TRBD2 for D (6 bases). The CDR3 totals 16 residues. The V gene lost 0 bases and the J gene lost 0 bases, with 12 bases spanning the gap. The V gene's germline CDR1 is DFQATT and CDR2 SNEGSKA (reference sequence). The CDR3 spells CSARDGTGLAKNIQYF. For the CDR3, the DNA is TGCAGTGCTAGAGATGGGACTGGCCTAGCCAAAAACATTCAGTACTTC.

V gene TRBV27 combines with J gene TRBJ1-1, with D perhaps TRBD1 (6 bases). Per the germline V gene, CDR1 is MNHEY and CDR2 is SMNVEV (reference sequence). Trimming removed 5 bases at V and 3 bases at J, with 16 bases between. The length of the CDR3 is 15 residues. CDR3 amino acids: CASSPLQGRDTEAFF. DNA for the CDR3: TGTGCCAGCAGTCCTTTACAGGGAAGGGACACTGAAGCTTTCTTT.

The rearrangement joins TRBV4-1 to TRBJ1-2; TRBD1 is a possible D gene (6 bases). The CDR3 spans 17 residues. Germline V CDR1 and CDR2: MGHRA, YSYEKL. Trimming pared 0 bases from V and 2 bases from J, leaving 16 bases between. DNA of the CDR3: TGCGCCAGCAGCCAAGAGATGGCGGGGGCCGGAAACTATGGCTACACCTTC. Translating it yields CASSQEMAGAGNYGYTF.

V gene TRBV15 combines with J gene TRBJ1-5, with a possible D match to TRBD1 (6 bases). V was cut by 2 bases and J by 0 bases, with 20 bases left in between. The CDR3 runs 19 residues. Germline V lookup: CDR1 LNHNV, CDR2 YYDKDF (reference sequence). The CDR3 DNA reads as TGTGCCACCAGCAGAAGGGACACCCACAACCTCTATAGCAATCAGCCCCAGCATTTT. It codes for CATSRRDTHNLYSNQPQHF.

The rearrangement links TRBV12-3 or TRBV12-4 to TRBJ2-1, with 10 bases that match TRBD2. The CDR3 loop spans 16 amino acids. Trimming took 0 bases from V and 6 from J; bases not matched to a gene: 5. The CDR3 loop is CASSLALAGVTNEQFF. Written as DNA, the CDR3 is TGTGCCAGCAGTTTAGCCCTAGCGGGGGTAACCAATGAGCAGTTCTTC.

The V and J genes are TRBV29-1 and TRBJ1-1; 7 bases agree with TRBD1. Germline trimming cut 3 bases from V and 3 bases from J; bases unmatched to any gene: 10. The CDR3 covers 15 residues. The V gene's germline CDR1 is SQVTM and CDR2 ANQGSEA. CDR3 bases: TGCAGCGTTGATAGGGGGCTTTCCTCCGACACTGAAGCTTTCTTT. This encodes CSVDRGLSSDTEAFF.

V usage is TRBV20-1 and J usage is TRBJ2-3; TRBD2 agrees at 8 bases. Germline V gene lookup returns CDR1 DFQATT and CDR2 SNEGSKA (reference sequence). V trimming: 6 bases; J trimming: 2 bases; junction bases outside the gene matches: 4. The CDR3 is 13 amino acids. The CDR3 is CSAPGGPTDTQYF. As DNA, the CDR3 is TGCAGTGCCCCGGGGGGGCCCACAGATACGCAGTATTTT.